The present entry profiles one T cell receptor (beta chain) with its context. It lacks a known antigen. It has no much larger one-base neighbor in the sample; base qualities were not kept. This record belongs to a study of blood T cell repertoires in COVID-19 (dated by TCRdb to 2018 to 2020). Concerning the study at large: Collaborator samples came from the United States, Italy and Spain and covered acute and convalescent phases of COVID-19. The material from the prospective study consisted of cDNA or gDNA derived from T cells, B-cell-depleted T cells, or PBMCs. Deeply sampled blood TCRbeta repertoires from subjects exposed to, actively infected with, or recovered from COVID-19 were included in the dataset. A freely available public database, intended as a resource for researchers studying the immune response to SARS-CoV-2, is where the repertoires were released. Samples came from the ongoing ImmuneRACE study (first 160 participants) plus 1,254 subjects from 6 global collaborators. The sample metadata nearly always contained a de-identified subject ID, COVID-19 status, age in years and sex. Where HLA class I and class II types were available, the types were taken from metadata supplied by the sample provider, not from assay-based typing.

TCRbeta CDR3 regions were amplified from genomic DNA using the immunoSEQ Assay, a bias-controlled multiplex PCR. The original pipeline was this. The number of nucleated cells in each sample was estimated from the amplification of reference gene primers within the assay. Sequence reads were collapsed and filtered to measure the absolute abundance of every unique TCRbeta CDR3 rearrangement. For each sample, productive Simpson clonality was calculated by taking the square root of Simpson's diversity index across productive rearrangements. TCRdb provides this immuneACCESS table in a form limited to in-frame rearrangements. Some clones are lacking; in checked studies, under half of them reflect an unresolved V gene, and why the rest are absent is not known. That table gives V, J and clone size, and the DNA gave D and trimming. In all, the sample holds 85,000 to 100,000 clones, and 80% of those were seen once. Approximately 8.7% of the sample is in the top ten clones.

Samples from volunteer blood donors who had recovered from COVID-19 were contributed by a second Seattle source. Each collaborating institution followed its own protocols to collect whole blood in K2EDTA tubes. Collaborator samples were shipped for TCRbeta analysis as frozen whole blood, isolated PBMCs, or DNA extracted from either sample type. The CDR3 has 15 amino acids, counting the end cysteine and phenylalanine. Of all the DNA, just the CDR3 is kept, 45 bases in frame from base 1. Per the germline V gene (reference sequence), MNHNY is the CDR1 and SVGAGI is the CDR2. The germline V end is reduced by 5 bases and the J end by 0 bases; junction bases left unmatched: 5. Overall study outcomes, separate from this receptor: How much clinical and demographic metadata was included differed by source and by participant, and the metadata was provided uncurated.

This receptor was taken from a man between 50 and 59 years old who had recovered from COVID-19. Here the chain combines TRBV6-6 and TRBJ2-7, and 9 junction bases match TRBD2. Sample: peripheral blood. The nucleotide sequence is TGTGCCAGCAGTCCGGCGGGAGGGCTCTCCTACGAGCAGTACTTC. Its translation reads: CASSPAGGLSYEQYF.